This T cell receptor beta chain was observed in a study of lymphopenia after photon versus proton radiotherapy. Study-wide findings and caveats: Under photons, naive T cells and diversity fell while effector/memory populations rose.

On this clone itself: Its specificity is not known.

Some clones are missing from TCRdb's copy, which holds only in-frame ones; the method was immunoSEQ multiplex PCR. This sample has 150,000 to 200,000 clones, with around 85% found just once. Trimming removed 5 bases from V and 4 bases from J; junction bases left unmatched: 3. The CDR3 sequence is 15 residues long. Germline V gene sequence: CDR1 SGHAT, CDR2 FQDESV (reference sequence). The chain links TRBV11-1 to TRBJ2-1, with 12 positions matching TRBD2. The receptor was derived from a man in his forties or fifties with gastric cancer. The sample was peripheral blood, taken from a patient treated with photon-based radiotherapy. The CDR3 loop reads CASSPGLAGYNEQFF. The CDR3 nucleotides are TGTGCCAGCAGCCCCGGACTAGCGGGATACAATGAGCAGTTCTTC.